Listed below are T cell receptor beta chains from one sample, sequenced in a study of early T cells in non-severe SARS-CoV-2 infection. TCRdb reanalysed the 5' RACE reads using MiXCR and keeps one entry per CDR3 protein. The data contain around 44,000 distinct CDR3 sequences, about 7.8% of them seen just once; the ten biggest clones take up approximately 6.3%. The source material was whole blood. The receptors were sampled from an adult who was a healthcare worker with PCR-confirmed SARS-CoV-2 infection or an uninfected control (not recorded which). Each CDR3 is given with its conserved first and last residue. D genes are given only for firm matches. The size entry is marked missing in some rows and otherwise reads once, few, many or a size class.

d_call clone_size j_call v_call cdr3_nt cdr3_aa
- many TRBJ1-1 TRBV11-2 TGTGCCAGCAGCTTAGAGGTGGCTGAAGCTTTCTTT CASSLEVAEAFF
- many TRBJ1-1 TRBV30 TGTGCCTGGAGACCGGCGGGTTACACTGAAGCTTTCTTT CAWRPAGYTEAFF
TRBD2 few TRBJ2-1 TRBV20-1 TGCAGTGCTAGCGGGGGGGCCTACAATGAGCAGTTCTTC CSASGGAYNEQFF
TRBD1 many TRBJ1-6 TRBV3-1 TGTGCCAGCAGCCAGGGACAGCCTAATTCACCCCTCCACTTT CASSQGQPNSPLHF
- few TRBJ2-1 TRBV7-9 TGTGCCAGCAGCCTCCGGGACGCTATTCCCAATGAGCAGTTCTTC CASSLRDAIPNEQFF
- - TRBJ2-7 TRBV20-1 TGCAGTGCTAGTCCCACACTCTACGAGCAGTACTTC CSASPTLYEQYF
- - TRBJ1-2 TRBV30 TGTGCCTGGAAGGAGCTTAACTATGGCTACACCTTC CAWKELNYGYTF
- few TRBJ2-3 TRBV7-2 TGTGCCAGCAGCTTAGAGAAGGGTTTCACAGATACGCAGTATTTT CASSLEKGFTDTQYF
TRBD1 - TRBJ1-5 TRBV7-2 TGTGCCAGCAGCTTAGAAGACAGGGGTTCCCAGCATTTT CASSLEDRGSQHF
- many TRBJ2-1 TRBV19 TGTGCCAGTAGTATAGGGGACATTGAGCAGTTCTTC CASSIGDIEQFF
- many TRBJ1-1 TRBV20-1 TGCAGTGCTAGGTGGGGATCTGAAGCTTTCTTT CSARWGSEAFF
- few TRBJ1-1 TRBV2 TGTGCCAGCAGTGAGGGGCCCTCCACTGAAGCTTTCTTT CASSEGPSTEAFF
- - TRBJ1-2 TRBV28 TGTGCCAGCAGTTTGGTCGGAGAGAACTATGGCTACACCTTC CASSLVGENYGYTF
- few TRBJ2-7 TRBV9 TGTGCCAGCAGCGTCGGGGGTATCTCCTACGAGCAGTACTTC CASSVGGISYEQYF
TRBD1 few TRBJ2-7 TRBV5-1 TGCGCCAGCAGCTTAGGACAGGGGCCCTACTACGAGCAGTACTTC CASSLGQGPYYEQYF
- many TRBJ1-1 TRBV29-1 TGCAGCGTTGAACCCGGGGCTGAAGCTTTCTTT CSVEPGAEAFF
TRBD1 few TRBJ1-1 TRBV6-5 TGTGCCAGCAGAGACCAGGGGGCCGGGCTGAACACTGAAGCTTTCTTT CASRDQGAGLNTEAFF
- - TRBJ2-7 TRBV6-6 TGTGCCAGCAGTTACGGAGGCACCTACGAGCAGTACTTC CASSYGGTYEQYF
- many TRBJ2-1 TRBV29-1 TGCAGCGCTGCTCGGGGCAATGAGCAGTTCTTC CSAARGNEQFF
- - TRBJ2-3 TRBV28 TGTGCCAGCATTCGAGGGGAAGTTAGCACAGATACGCAGTATTTT CASIRGEVSTDTQYF
- many TRBJ2-2 TRBV12-3/TRBV12-4 TGTGCCAGCAGTTTAACGGGGACCGGGGAGCTGTTTTTT CASSLTGTGELFF
- many TRBJ2-3 TRBV20-1 TGCAGTGCTAGAGAAAGTCGGGCTAGCAGGGGATTCGGAGATACGCAGTATTTT CSARESRASRGFGDTQYF
- once TRBJ1-2 TRBV5-5 TGTGCCAGCAGCTTGGCAGGGTATAACTATGGCTACACCTTC CASSLAGYNYGYTF
- many TRBJ2-1 TRBV19 TGTGCCAGTAGTACCAGGGTCTCCTACAATGAGCAGTTCTTC CASSTRVSYNEQFF
TRBD1 many TRBJ1-1 TRBV20-1 TGCAGTGCTAGGGGACAGCTGAACACTGAAGCTTTCTTT CSARGQLNTEAFF
- many TRBJ2-2 TRBV19 TGTGCCAGTAACCCCACGGCAGAAAGTACGAACACCGGGGAGCTGTTTTTT CASNPTAESTNTGELFF
TRBD1 - TRBJ2-7 TRBV27 TGTGCCAGCAGTTTGAGACAGGGGCGCTACGAGCAGTACTTC CASSLRQGRYEQYF
- many TRBJ1-2 TRBV29-1 TGCAGCGTTGAGGGCAACTATGGCTACACCTTC CSVEGNYGYTF
- many TRBJ1-2 TRBV14 TGTGCCAGCAGCCCTCAGGCCTTGGGCTATGGCTACACCTTC CASSPQALGYGYTF
TRBD1 few TRBJ2-7 TRBV27 TGTGCCAGCAGGGGAACAGGGGGCCTCTACGAGCAGTACTTC CASRGTGGLYEQYF
- many TRBJ1-1 TRBV20-1 TGCAGTGCTAGACTCGCCAGGGGAGGTGGCACTGAAGCTTTCTTT CSARLARGGGTEAFF
TRBD1 - TRBJ1-1 TRBV28 TGTGCCAGCAGTTTCCGGGACAGGGGGCGTCGGGACACTGAAGCTTTCTTT CASSFRDRGRRDTEAFF
- few TRBJ1-6 TRBV28 TGTGCCAGCAGTTTATCCAGGTTGGAGTCACCCCTCCACTTT CASSLSRLESPLHF
TRBD1 many TRBJ1-5 TRBV24-1 TGTGCCACCAGTGAAAGACAGGGCGGGAATCAGCCCCAGCATTTT CATSERQGGNQPQHF
TRBD1 once TRBJ2-7 TRBV6-5 TGTGCCAGAAGGGGAGGACAGGGCTACGAGCAGTACTTC CARRGGQGYEQYF
- many TRBJ1-5 TRBV10-2 TGCGCCAGCAGTGTGAGGGCTTGGAATCAGCCCCAGCATTTT CASSVRAWNQPQHF
- many TRBJ1-5 TRBV10-2 TGCGCCAGCAGGGGTGGGGGATATAGCAATCAGCCCCAGCATTTT CASRGGGYSNQPQHF
TRBD2 many TRBJ2-3 TRBV6-1 TGTGCCAGCAGTGTTCGAGCGGGGGGGCTTAGAGATACGCAGTATTTT CASSVRAGGLRDTQYF
- few TRBJ1-6 TRBV11-2 TGTGCCAGCAGCTTAGATGGGAGAAACTATAATTCACCCCTCCACTTT CASSLDGRNYNSPLHF
TRBD1 few TRBJ1-5 TRBV29-1 TGCAGCGTTGGGGGGGACAGGGTCAATCAGCCCCAGCATTTT CSVGGDRVNQPQHF
- many TRBJ2-1 TRBV20-1 TGCAGTGCCGACACGGGAGATGAGCAGTTCTTC CSADTGDEQFF
- many TRBJ1-6 TRBV5-4 TGTGCCAGCAGCTCTGCGACCGATAGCTCCTATAATTCACCCCTCCACTTT CASSSATDSSYNSPLHF
TRBD1 - TRBJ1-2 TRBV27 TGTGCCAGCCTTGGACAGGGGGCGCTTGGCTACACCTTC CASLGQGALGYTF
- many TRBJ1-1 TRBV19 TGTGCCAGTAGTGTGGAAGGGTACGCTGAAGCTTTCTTT CASSVEGYAEAFF
- many TRBJ2-1 TRBV18 TGTGCCAGCTCAGGTCCTGAGCAGTTCTTC CASSGPEQFF
TRBD1 many TRBJ2-3 TRBV9 TGTGCCAGCGAGGGGGCCACAGATACGCAGTATTTT CASEGATDTQYF
- many TRBJ2-7 TRBV28 TGTGCCAGCAGTCTGACAGCTCCTTACGAGCAGTACTTC CASSLTAPYEQYF
- many TRBJ2-1 TRBV5-1 TGCGCCAGCAGCTTAGTCCAGGGAGTATACAATGAGCAGTTCTTC CASSLVQGVYNEQFF
TRBD2 - TRBJ2-2 TRBV28 TGTGCCAGCAGGACAACCCCGGGACTAGCGGGGGGGCGGACCGGGGAGCTGTTTTTT CASRTTPGLAGGRTGELFF
TRBD1 many TRBJ1-5 TRBV18 TGTGCCAGCTCACCAGATACAGGGGAGCCCCAGCATTTT CASSPDTGEPQHF
TRBD2 few TRBJ2-1 TRBV5-5 TGTGCCAGCAGCCCGGGACTAGCGGGCTACAATGAGCAGTTCTTC CASSPGLAGYNEQFF
TRBD1 many TRBJ1-6 TRBV10-1 TGCGCCAGCAGTGCTGAGACAGGGGGACATTCACCCCTCCACTTT CASSAETGGHSPLHF